Shown below are 19 T cell receptor beta chains from a single sample sequenced in a study of T cells expressing NK-cell markers. TCRdb re-called the 5' RACE reads and shows each CDR3 protein once, DNA omitted. This sample's table has more than 20,000 distinct CDR3 sequences. Input material: blood T cells: a sorted CD56 or NKG2C T cell subset, CD4+ or CD8+ T cells, or bulk PBMC T cells (not recorded which). These receptors originate from a man aged 18-75 years in good health.

V usage is TRBV11-1 and J usage is TRBJ1-1. This CDR3 is built from 14 residues. Per the germline V gene, CDR1 is SGHAT and CDR2 is FQDESV (reference sequence). CDR3 sequence reads: CASSFGRRTTEAFF. The full variable domain, completed using reference TRBV11-1 and TRBJ1-1, is EAEVAQSPRYKITEKSQAVAFWCDPISGHATLYWYRQILGQGPELLVQFQDESVVDDSQLPKDRFSAERLKGVDSTLKIQPAELGDSAMYLCASSFGRRTTEAFFGQGTRLTVV.

This chain links TRBV7-2 with TRBJ2-3; TCRdb proposes TRBD2, but this gene call is untestable without DNA. The CDR3 contains 16 residues. Germline V gives CDR1 SGHTA, CDR2 FQGNSA. The CDR3 reads CASSSQRGTGTDTQYF.

The chain's CDR3 is CSARRPGTDTDTQYF. The chain combines TRBV20-1 with TRBJ2-3; without DNA, the TCRdb call of TRBD1 cannot be checked. Germline values: CDR1 DFQATT, CDR2 SNEGSKA (reference sequence). The length of the CDR3 is 15 residues.

The chain uses TRBV4-1 and TRBJ1-4. The CDR3 loop spans 16 amino acids. Per the germline V gene, CDR1 is MGHRA and CDR2 is YSYEKL. The CDR3: CASRTREAATNEKLFF.

V gene TRBV6-1 combines with J gene TRBJ2-7; TCRdb's assignment of TRBD2 cannot be checked, as there is no DNA. CDR1 is MNHNS and CDR2 is SASEGT in the germline V gene. The CDR3 length is 14 residues. CDR3 region: CASSETSGPSEQYF.

This sequence joins TRBV10-3 and TRBJ1-1; the TCRdb call, TRBD1, lacks DNA for checking. This CDR3 is 12 amino acids long. Germline loops: CDR1 ENHRY, CDR2 SYGVKD. Here the CDR3 reads CAIGQQNTEAFF.

The rearrangement uses TRBV25-1 and TRBJ2-2; lacking DNA, the TRBD2 call made by TCRdb goes unchecked. Germline assignment: CDR1 MGHDK and CDR2 SYGVNS. This CDR3 has 21 residues. The CDR3 loop is CASSEYKTLAGGPPHTGELFF.

J is TRBJ1-1 and V is TRBV6-1; absent DNA, TCRdb's TRBD1 call cannot be checked. CDR1 and CDR2 (germline): MNHNS, SASEGT. The CDR3 runs to 13 residues. CDR3 loop: CASRRNRDSEAFF.

The chain is built from TRBV28 and TRBJ2-1. CDR1 is MDHEN and CDR2 is SYDVKM in the germline V gene. The CDR3 covers 13 residues. This chain's CDR3 is CASSFGVYNEQFF.

The CDR3 reads CASSQEDNRGETQYF. J is TRBJ2-5 and V is TRBV4-3; the D gene TCRdb calls, TRBD1, cannot be checked with no DNA. The CDR3 loop spans 15 amino acids. In germline, CDR1 is LGHNA, CDR2 YSLEER.

The genes are TRBV4-2 and TRBJ2-5; TCRdb lists TRBD1, though no DNA is available to test this call. The CDR3 is made up of 16 amino acids. CDR1 and CDR2 from the germline V gene are LGHNA and YNFKEQ. Here the CDR3 reads CASSRDSTRGQETQYF.

The rearrangement joins TRBV5-6 to TRBJ2-5; the D call of TRBD1 rests on TCRdb alone, since no DNA is present to check it. CDR1 is SGHDT, CDR2 YYEEEE, per germline. The CDR3 length is 15 residues. CDR3 amino acids: CASSLLGQGSETQYF. Complete variable domain (other parts from reference TRBV5-6 and TRBJ2-5): DAGVTQSPTHLIKTRGQQVTLRCSPKSGHDTVSWYQQALGQGPQFIFQYYEEEERQRGNFPDRFSGHQFPNYSSELNVNALLLGDSALYLCASSLLGQGSETQYFGPGTRLLVL.

Its frequency marks this clonotype as large. The genes are TRBV28 and TRBJ2-1; without DNA, the TCRdb call of TRBD1 cannot be checked. The CDR3 has 15 residues. CDR1 and CDR2 (germline): MDHEN, SYDVKM. CDR3 in amino acids: CASQAGTGAENEQFF.

The chain is built from TRBV18 and TRBJ2-1; the TCRdb D gene call, TRBD1, has no DNA to confirm it. Germline V gene sequence: CDR1 KGHSH, CDR2 LQKENI. The CDR3 loop spans 15 amino acids. This CDR3 reads CASSPRDRGYNEQFF.

The gene calls are TRBV4-2 and TRBJ2-4; absent DNA, TCRdb's TRBD1 call cannot be checked. From germline, CDR1 is LGHNA and CDR2 YNFKEQ. The CDR3 runs 16 residues. CDR3: CASSQETALAKNIQYF.

V and J are TRBV4-3 and TRBJ1-2; TCRdb designates TRBD1, a call that cannot be tested without DNA. This CDR3 is built from 15 residues. Germline V CDR1 and CDR2: LGHNA, YSLEER. CDR3 in amino acids: CASSPSQGWPYGYTF.

This chain joins TRBV7-2 and TRBJ2-7. The length of the CDR3 is 15 residues. Germline CDR1 reads SGHTA; CDR2 reads FQGNSA. The CDR3 loop reads CASSSVAVASNEQYF.

The chain couples TRBV5-8 to TRBJ2-5; there is no DNA to check the TCRdb D call of TRBD1. Germline V lookup: CDR1 SGHTS, CDR2 YDEGEE. This CDR3 is 16 amino acids long. CDR3 sequence reads: CASSKDLGTVQETQYF.

The chain has TRBV20-1 and TRBJ2-1; the D call of TRBD2 rests on TCRdb alone, since no DNA is present to check it. Germline-derived CDR1 and CDR2 are DFQATT and SNEGSKA (reference sequence). CDR3 length: 14 residues. CDR3 region: CSATSGGARNEQFF.